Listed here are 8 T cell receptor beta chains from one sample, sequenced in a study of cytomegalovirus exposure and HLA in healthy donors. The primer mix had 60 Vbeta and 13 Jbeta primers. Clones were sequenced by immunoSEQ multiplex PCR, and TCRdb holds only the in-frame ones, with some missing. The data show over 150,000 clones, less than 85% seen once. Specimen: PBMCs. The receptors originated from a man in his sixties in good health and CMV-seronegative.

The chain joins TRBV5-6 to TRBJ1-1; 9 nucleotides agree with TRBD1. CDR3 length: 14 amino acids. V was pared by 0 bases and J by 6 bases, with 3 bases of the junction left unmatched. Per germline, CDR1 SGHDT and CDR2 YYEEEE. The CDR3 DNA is TGTGCCAGCAGCTTGGGGGACAGGGCGTCTGAAGCTTTCTTT. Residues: CASSLGDRASEAFF.

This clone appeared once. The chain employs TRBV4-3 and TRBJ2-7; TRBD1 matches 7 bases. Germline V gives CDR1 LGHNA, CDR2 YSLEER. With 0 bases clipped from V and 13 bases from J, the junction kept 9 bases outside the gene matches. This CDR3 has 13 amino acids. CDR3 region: CASSQEGPGTDYF. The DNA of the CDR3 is TGCGCCAGCAGCCAAGAGGGCCCCGGGACAGATTACTTC.

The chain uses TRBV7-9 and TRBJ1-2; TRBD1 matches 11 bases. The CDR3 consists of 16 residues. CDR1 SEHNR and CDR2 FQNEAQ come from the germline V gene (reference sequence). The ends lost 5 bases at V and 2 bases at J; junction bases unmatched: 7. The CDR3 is CASSLNGDRGNYGYTF. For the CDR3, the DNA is TGTGCCAGCAGCCTTAATGGGGACAGGGGGAACTATGGCTACACCTTC.

The CDR3: CATRFGLASNEQFF. The CDR3 DNA reads TGTGCCACCAGATTCGGACTAGCTTCCAATGAGCAGTTCTTC. The V gene is TRBV15, the J gene TRBJ2-1, with TRBD2 matching over 8 bases. This CDR3 contains 14 residues. With 6 bases clipped from V and 6 bases from J, the junction kept 7 bases outside the gene matches. Germline values: CDR1 LNHNV, CDR2 YYDKDF (reference sequence).

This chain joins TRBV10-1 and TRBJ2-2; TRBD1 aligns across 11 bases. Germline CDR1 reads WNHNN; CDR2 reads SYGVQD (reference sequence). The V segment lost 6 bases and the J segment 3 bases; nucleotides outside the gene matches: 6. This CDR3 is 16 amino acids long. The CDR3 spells CASSTGTGGDTGELFF. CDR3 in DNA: TGCGCCAGCAGCACCGGGACAGGGGGGGACACCGGGGAGCTGTTTTTT.

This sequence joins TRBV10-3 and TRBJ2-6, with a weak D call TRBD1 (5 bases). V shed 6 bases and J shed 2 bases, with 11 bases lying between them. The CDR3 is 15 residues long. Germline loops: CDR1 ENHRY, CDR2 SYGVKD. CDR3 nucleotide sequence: TGTGCCATCAGGGCAAGGGGTCCTGGGGCCAACGTCCTGACTTTC. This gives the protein CAIRARGPGANVLTF.

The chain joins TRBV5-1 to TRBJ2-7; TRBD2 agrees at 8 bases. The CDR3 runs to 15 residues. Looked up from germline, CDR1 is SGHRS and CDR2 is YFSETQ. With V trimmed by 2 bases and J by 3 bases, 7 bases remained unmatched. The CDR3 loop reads CASSFLRGTSYEQYF. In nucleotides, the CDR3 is TGCGCCAGCAGCTTTCTACGCGGGACTAGCTACGAGCAGTACTTC.

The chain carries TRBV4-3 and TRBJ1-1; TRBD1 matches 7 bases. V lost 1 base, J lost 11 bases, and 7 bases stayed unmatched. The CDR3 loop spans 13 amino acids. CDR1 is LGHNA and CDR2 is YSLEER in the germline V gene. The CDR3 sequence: CASSQGRGLEAFF. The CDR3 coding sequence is TGCGCCAGCAGCCAAGGAAGGGGGCTAGAGGCTTTCTTT.